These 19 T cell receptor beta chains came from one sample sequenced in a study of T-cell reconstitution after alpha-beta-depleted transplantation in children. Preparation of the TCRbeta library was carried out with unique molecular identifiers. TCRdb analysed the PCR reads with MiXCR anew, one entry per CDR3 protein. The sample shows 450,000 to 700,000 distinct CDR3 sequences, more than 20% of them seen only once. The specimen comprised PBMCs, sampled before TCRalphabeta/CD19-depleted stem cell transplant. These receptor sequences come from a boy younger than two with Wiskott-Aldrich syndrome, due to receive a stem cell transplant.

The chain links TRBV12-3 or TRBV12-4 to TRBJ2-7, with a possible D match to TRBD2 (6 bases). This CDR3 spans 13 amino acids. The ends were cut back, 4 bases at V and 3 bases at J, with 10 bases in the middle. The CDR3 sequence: CASSYLRDYEQYF. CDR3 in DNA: TGTGCCAGCAGTTACTTGCGGGACTACGAGCAGTACTTC.

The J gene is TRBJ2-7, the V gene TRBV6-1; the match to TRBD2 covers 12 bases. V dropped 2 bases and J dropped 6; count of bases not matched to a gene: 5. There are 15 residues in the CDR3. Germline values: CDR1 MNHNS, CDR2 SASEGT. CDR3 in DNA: TGTGCCAGCAGTGAAACGACTAGCGGGAGAGGCGAGCAGTACTTC. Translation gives CASSETTSGRGEQYF.

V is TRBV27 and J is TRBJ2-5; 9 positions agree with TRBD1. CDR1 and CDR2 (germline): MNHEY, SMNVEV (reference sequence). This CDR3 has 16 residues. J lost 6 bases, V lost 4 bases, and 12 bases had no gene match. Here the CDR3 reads CASSSTGTGIRKTQYF. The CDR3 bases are TGTGCCAGCAGTTCTACCGGGACAGGGATACGGAAGACCCAGTACTTC.

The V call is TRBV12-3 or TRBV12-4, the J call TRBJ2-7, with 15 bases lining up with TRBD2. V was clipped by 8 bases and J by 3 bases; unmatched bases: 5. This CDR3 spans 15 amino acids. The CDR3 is CASGGTSGRYYEQYF. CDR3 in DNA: TGTGCCAGCGGCGGGACTAGCGGGAGGTACTACGAGCAGTACTTC.

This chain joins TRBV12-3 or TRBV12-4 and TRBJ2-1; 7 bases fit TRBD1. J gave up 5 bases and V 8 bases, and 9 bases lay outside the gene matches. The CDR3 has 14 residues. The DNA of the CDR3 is TGTGCCAGCTTCTTAGGGGGCCTCCACAATGAGCAGTTCTTC. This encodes CASFLGGLHNEQFF.

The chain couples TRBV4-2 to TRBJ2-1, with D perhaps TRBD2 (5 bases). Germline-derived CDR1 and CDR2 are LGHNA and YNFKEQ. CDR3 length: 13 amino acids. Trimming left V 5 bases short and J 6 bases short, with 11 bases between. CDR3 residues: CASSRAGSNEQFF. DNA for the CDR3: TGTGCCAGCAGCAGGGCGGGCAGCAATGAGCAGTTCTTC.

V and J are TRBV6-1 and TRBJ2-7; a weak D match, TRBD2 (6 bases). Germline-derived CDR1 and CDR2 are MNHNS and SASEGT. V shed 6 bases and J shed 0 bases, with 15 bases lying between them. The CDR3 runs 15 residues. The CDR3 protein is CASSAGLANSYEQYF. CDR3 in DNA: TGTGCCAGCAGCGCGGGGCTAGCGAACTCCTACGAGCAGTACTTC.

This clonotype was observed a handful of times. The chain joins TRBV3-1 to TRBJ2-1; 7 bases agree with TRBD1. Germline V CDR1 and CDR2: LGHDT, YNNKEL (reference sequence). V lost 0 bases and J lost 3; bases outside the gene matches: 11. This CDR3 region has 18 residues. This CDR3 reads CASSQDEGRGNGYNEQFF. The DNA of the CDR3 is TGTGCCAGCAGCCAAGATGAGGGCAGGGGGAATGGCTACAATGAGCAGTTCTTC.

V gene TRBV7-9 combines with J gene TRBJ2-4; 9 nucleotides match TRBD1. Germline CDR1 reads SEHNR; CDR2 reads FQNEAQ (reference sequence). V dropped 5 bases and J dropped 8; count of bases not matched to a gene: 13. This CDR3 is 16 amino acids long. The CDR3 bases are TGTGCCAGCAGCCCGGGACAGGGTTCCGCAAACGACATTCAGTACTTC. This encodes CASSPGQGSANDIQYF.

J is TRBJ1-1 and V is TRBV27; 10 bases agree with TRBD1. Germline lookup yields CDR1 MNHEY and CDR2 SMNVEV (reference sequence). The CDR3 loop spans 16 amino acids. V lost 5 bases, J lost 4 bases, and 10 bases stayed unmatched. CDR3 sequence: CASSERQGAGATEAFF. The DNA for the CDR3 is TGTGCCAGCAGTGAGCGACAGGGGGCTGGAGCCACTGAAGCTTTCTTT.

The CDR3 sequence is CASSPGTSGRSYNEQFF. CDR3 nucleotides: TGTGCCAGCAGTCCAGGGACTAGCGGGAGGAGCTACAATGAGCAGTTCTTC. The rearrangement uses TRBV27 and TRBJ2-1, with 15 bases that match TRBD2. The CDR3 runs to 17 residues. Trimming cost V 5 bases and J 3 bases; bases outside gene matches: 5. The germline V gene encodes CDR1 MNHEY and CDR2 SMNVEV (reference sequence).

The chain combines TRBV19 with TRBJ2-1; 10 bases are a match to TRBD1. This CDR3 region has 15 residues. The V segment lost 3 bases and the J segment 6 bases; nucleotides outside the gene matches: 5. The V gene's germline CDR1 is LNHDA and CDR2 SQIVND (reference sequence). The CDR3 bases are TGTGCCAGTAGTATGGGACAGGGGATAAGCAATGAGCAGTTCTTC. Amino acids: CASSMGQGISNEQFF.

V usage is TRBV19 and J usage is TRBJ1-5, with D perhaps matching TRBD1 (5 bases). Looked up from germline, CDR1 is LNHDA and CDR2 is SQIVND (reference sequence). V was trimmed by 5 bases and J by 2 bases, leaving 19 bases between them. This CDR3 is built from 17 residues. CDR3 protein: CASSLPLTGFGNQPQHF. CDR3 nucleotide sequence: TGTGCCAGTAGTCTCCCCCTTACAGGATTTGGCAATCAGCCCCAGCATTTT.

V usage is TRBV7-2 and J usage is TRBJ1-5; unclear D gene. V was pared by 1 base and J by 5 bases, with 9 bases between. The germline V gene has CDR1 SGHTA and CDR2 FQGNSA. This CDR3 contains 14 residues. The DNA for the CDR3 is TGTGCCAGCAGCTTAGGGGCTGGCTATCAGCCCCAGCATTTT. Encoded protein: CASSLGAGYQPQHF.

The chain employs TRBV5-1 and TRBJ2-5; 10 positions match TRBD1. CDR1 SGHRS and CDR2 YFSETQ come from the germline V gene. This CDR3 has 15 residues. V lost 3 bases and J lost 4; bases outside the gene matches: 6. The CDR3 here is CASSSTGGLRETQYF. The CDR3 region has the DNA TGCGCCAGCAGCTCGACAGGGGGCCTGAGAGAGACCCAGTACTTC.

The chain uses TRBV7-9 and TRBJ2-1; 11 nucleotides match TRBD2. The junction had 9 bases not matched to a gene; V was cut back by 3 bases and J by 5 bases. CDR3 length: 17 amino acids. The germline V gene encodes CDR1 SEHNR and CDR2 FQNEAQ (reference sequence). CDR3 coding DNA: TGTGCCAGCAGCTTTTCCGGACTAGCGGGTACGGACAATGAGCAGTTCTTC. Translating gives CASSFSGLAGTDNEQFF. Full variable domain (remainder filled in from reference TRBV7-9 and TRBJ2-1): DTGVSQNPRHKITKRGQNVTFRCDPISEHNRLYWYRQTLGQGPEFLTYFQNEAQLEKSRLLSDRFSAERPKGSFSTLEIQRTEQGDSAMYLCASSFSGLAGTDNEQFFGPGTRLTVL.

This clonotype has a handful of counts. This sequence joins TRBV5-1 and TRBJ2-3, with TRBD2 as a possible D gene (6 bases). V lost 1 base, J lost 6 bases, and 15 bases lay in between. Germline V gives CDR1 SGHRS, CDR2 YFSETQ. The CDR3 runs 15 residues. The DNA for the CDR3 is TGCGCCAGCAGCTTGATTCCCGGGAGTGTGGATACGCAGTATTTT. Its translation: CASSLIPGSVDTQYF.

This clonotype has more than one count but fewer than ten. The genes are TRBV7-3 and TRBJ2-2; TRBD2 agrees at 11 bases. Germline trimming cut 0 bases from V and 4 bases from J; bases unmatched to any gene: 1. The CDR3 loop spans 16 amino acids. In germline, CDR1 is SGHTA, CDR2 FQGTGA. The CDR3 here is CASSLTTSGVTGELFF. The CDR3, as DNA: TGTGCCAGCAGCTTAACGACTAGCGGGGTCACCGGGGAGCTGTTTTTT. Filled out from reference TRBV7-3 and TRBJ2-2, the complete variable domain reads GAGVSQTPSNKVTEKGKYVELRCDPISGHTALYWYRQSLGQGPEFLIYFQGTGAADDSGLPNDRFFAVRPEGSVSTLKIQRTERGDSAVYLCASSLTTSGVTGELFFGEGSRLTVL.

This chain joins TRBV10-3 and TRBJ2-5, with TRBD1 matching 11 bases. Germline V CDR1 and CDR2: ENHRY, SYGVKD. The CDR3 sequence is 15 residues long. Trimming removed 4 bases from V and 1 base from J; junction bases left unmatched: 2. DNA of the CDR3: TGTGCCATCAGTGCCGGGACAGGGGGCCAAGAGACCCAGTACTTC. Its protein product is CAISAGTGGQETQYF.